This T cell receptor (beta chain) was recovered during a study of control samples from healthy donors and cancer patients. After removal of 6 bases from V and 9 bases from J, the junction contained 8 bases not matched to a gene. CDR1 and CDR2 from the germline V gene are MNHEY and SVGAGI. This CDR3 spans 12 amino acids. This clone has a handful of counts. TCRdb's copy holds only in-frame clones and misses some; the assay was immunoSEQ multiplex PCR. The sample records 90,000 or so clones, approximately 80% being singletons. The clonotype comes from a man aged 25 to 40 in good health. The rearrangement joins TRBV6-5 to TRBJ2-7; 7 nucleotides agree with TRBD1. Sequencing was carried out using blood. Here the CDR3 reads CASSPDRVGQYF. The CDR3 DNA follows: TGTGCCAGCAGCCCCGACAGGGTTGGGCAGTACTTC.